The 27 T cell receptor beta chains presented below share a single source sample, sequenced in a study of T cell clusters in autoimmune cytopenias. TRB was amplified by touch-down multiplex PCR, primer pools A and B combined. After re-calling the multiplex PCR reads, TCRdb lists one entry per CDR3 protein, DNA absent. Its table lists roughly 6,900 distinct CDR3 sequences. TRB amplification used around 270 ng of peripheral blood genomic DNA. Specimen: peripheral blood. The receptors here all came from a human donor with an autoimmune cytopenia or autoimmune hepatitis (not recorded which).

The chain links TRBV20-1 to TRBJ1-5. From germline, CDR1 is DFQATT and CDR2 SNEGSKA (reference sequence). The CDR3 is 15 amino acids. CDR3 sequence reads: CSAASRGRAAQPQHF.

V is TRBV27 and J is TRBJ2-5. CDR3 length: 13 amino acids. Looked up from germline, CDR1 is MNHEY and CDR2 is SMNVEV (reference sequence). CDR3 residues: CASSSQQEETQYF.

The chain has TRBV19 and TRBJ1-5. The CDR3 contains 15 residues. Per the germline V gene, CDR1 is LNHDA and CDR2 is SQIVND (reference sequence). CDR3 sequence: CASSSRRDSNQPQHF.

By frequency, this clonotype registers medium-sized. The V and J genes are TRBV30 and TRBJ1-4; TCRdb gives TRBD1 as the D gene, but with no DNA this cannot be confirmed. The CDR3 runs to 14 residues. Germline-derived CDR1 and CDR2 are GTSNPN and SVGIG (reference sequence). CDR3 sequence reads: CACTGQLMNEKLFF. Variable domain in full (rest from reference TRBV30 and TRBJ1-4): SQTIHQWPATLVQPVGSPLSLECTVEGTSNPNLYWYRQAAGRGLQLLFYSVGIGQISSEVPQNLSASRPQDRQFILSSKKLLLSDSGFYLCACTGQLMNEKLFFGSGTQLSVL.

The CDR3 reads CASSQVLGFRDAGTDTQYF. This chain uses TRBV4-1 with TRBJ2-3; absent DNA, TCRdb's TRBD1 call cannot be checked. The CDR3 covers 19 residues. Germline V lookup: CDR1 MGHRA, CDR2 YSYEKL.

The chain combines TRBV19 with TRBJ1-5. Looked up from germline, CDR1 is LNHDA and CDR2 is SQIVND (reference sequence). The CDR3 has 15 amino acids. This CDR3 is CASSIQSLSNQPQHF.

V and J are TRBV5-1 and TRBJ2-3; the TRBD1 assignment by TCRdb is unverifiable without DNA. CDR3 size: 17 residues. Germline CDR1 SGHRS, CDR2 YFSETQ. This CDR3 reads CASSLAVIGGGSDTQYF.

The chain couples TRBV27 to TRBJ1-1; the D call of TRBD1 rests on TCRdb alone, since no DNA is present to check it. Looked up from germline, CDR1 is MNHEY and CDR2 is SMNVEV (reference sequence). The CDR3 sequence is 13 residues long. The CDR3 sequence: CATQEYGYTEAFF.

The chain has TRBV7-9 and TRBJ1-2; TCRdb calls TRBD1, which cannot be checked without DNA. This CDR3 region has 17 residues. Germline V CDR1 and CDR2: SEHNR, FQNEAQ (reference sequence). This CDR3 is CASTKGGGTGLNYGYTF.

In terms of frequency, this clonotype is medium-sized (0.01 to 0.1%). The V gene is TRBV29-1, the J gene TRBJ1-2. Germline values: CDR1 SQVTM, CDR2 ANQGSEA. The CDR3 covers 16 residues. The CDR3 loop reads CSVEDLGQGGNYGYTF. Full variable domain (remainder filled in from reference TRBV29-1 and TRBJ1-2): SAVISQKPSRDICQRGTSLTIQCQVDSQVTMMFWYRQQPGQSLTLIATANQGSEATYESGFVIDKFPISRPNLTFSTLTVSNMSPEDSSIYLCSVEDLGQGGNYGYTFGSGTRLTVV.

Judged by frequency, this clonotype is medium-sized (0.01 to 0.1%). V is TRBV29-1 and J is TRBJ2-1. The CDR3 is made up of 14 amino acids. Germline V CDR1 and CDR2: SQVTM, ANQGSEA. CDR3 loop: CSVAWKSSYNEQFF.

This rearrangement joins TRBV6-1 to TRBJ1-2; the TRBD1 assignment by TCRdb is unverifiable without DNA. The CDR3 sequence is 14 residues long. Germline loops: CDR1 MNHNS, CDR2 SASEGT. The CDR3 protein is CASSPAGENYGYTF.

V and J are TRBV20-1 and TRBJ1-1. This CDR3 has 14 residues. CDR1 and CDR2 from the germline V gene are DFQATT and SNEGSKA (reference sequence). CDR3 residues: CSARGSAGGTEAFF.

This clonotype is called medium-sized based on its frequency. The genes are TRBV20-1 and TRBJ2-3; TCRdb's D gene call, TRBD2, goes unchecked for lack of DNA. The CDR3 has 14 amino acids. The germline V gene has CDR1 DFQATT and CDR2 SNEGSKA (reference sequence). The CDR3 protein is CSARSAGSQDTQYF.

The chain joins TRBV5-6 to TRBJ2-3; TCRdb's D gene call, TRBD1, goes unchecked for lack of DNA. Per the germline V gene, CDR1 is SGHDT and CDR2 is YYEEEE. The CDR3 is made up of 15 amino acids. The CDR3 loop is CASTRDFASTDTQYF. The full variable domain, completed using reference TRBV5-6 and TRBJ2-3, is DAGVTQSPTHLIKTRGQQVTLRCSPKSGHDTVSWYQQALGQGPQFIFQYYEEEERQRGNFPDRFSGHQFPNYSSELNVNALLLGDSALYLCASTRDFASTDTQYFGPGTRLTVL.

By frequency, this clonotype is medium-sized (0.01 to 0.1%). The chain links TRBV19 to TRBJ1-2; TCRdb lists TRBD1, though no DNA is available to test this call. The germline V gene encodes CDR1 LNHDA and CDR2 SQIVND (reference sequence). There are 13 residues in the CDR3. The CDR3 loop is CASSKGVGYGYTF. The whole variable domain, filled in from reference TRBV19 and TRBJ1-2, reads DGGITQSPKYLFRKEGQNVTLSCEQNLNHDAMYWYRQDPGQGLRLIYYSQIVNDFQKGDIAEGYSVSREKKESFPLTVTSAQKNPTAFYLCASSKGVGYGYTFGSGTRLTVV.

This chain links TRBV11-2 with TRBJ2-1; the TRBD2 assignment by TCRdb is unverifiable without DNA. The CDR3 runs 16 residues. Germline lookup yields CDR1 SGHAT and CDR2 FQNNGV. The CDR3 here is CASSSYSGREYNEQFF.

This rearrangement joins TRBV6-6 to TRBJ2-7; without DNA, the TCRdb call of TRBD1 cannot be checked. Germline V CDR1 and CDR2: MNHNY, SVGAGI (reference sequence). This CDR3 contains 14 residues. The CDR3 loop reads CASSYRGDSYEQYF.

The chain is built from TRBV5-1 and TRBJ2-1; TCRdb indicates TRBD1, and absent DNA this call remains unverified. Germline lookup yields CDR1 SGHRS and CDR2 YFSETQ. This CDR3 is built from 14 residues. The CDR3 sequence is CASSPGQGYNEQFF.

This CDR3 is CASSQALRRDRGETQYF. The V and J genes are TRBV4-1 and TRBJ2-5; TCRdb's D gene call, TRBD1, goes unchecked for lack of DNA. This CDR3 comprises 17 residues. Germline CDR1 MGHRA, CDR2 YSYEKL.

The chain is built from TRBV7-9 and TRBJ2-7; lacking DNA, the TRBD1 call made by TCRdb goes unchecked. The CDR3 is 16 amino acids. CDR1 and CDR2 (germline): SEHNR, FQNEAQ (reference sequence). The CDR3 loop reads CASSSTRSRGPGEQYF.

This clonotype registers medium-sized (0.01 to 0.1%) by frequency. The gene calls are TRBV29-1 and TRBJ1-2. Germline assignment: CDR1 SQVTM and CDR2 ANQGSEA. The CDR3 loop spans 11 amino acids. This CDR3 reads CSVVENYGYTF.

This clonotype is identified as medium-sized from frequency. V is TRBV6-5 and J is TRBJ2-1; TCRdb picks TRBD2, but there is no DNA to check that call. This CDR3 is 16 amino acids long. CDR1 MNHEY and CDR2 SVGAGI come from the germline V gene. The CDR3 region is CASSYKGRQGGNEQFF.

The chain combines TRBV2 with TRBJ1-1; TCRdb's assignment of TRBD1 cannot be checked, as there is no DNA. The germline V gene encodes CDR1 SNHLY and CDR2 FYNNEI. The length of the CDR3 is 14 residues. This chain's CDR3 is CASSVDSGRTEAFF.

The chain joins TRBV7-3 to TRBJ1-6; absent DNA, TCRdb's TRBD1 call cannot be checked. Per germline, CDR1 SGHTA and CDR2 FQGTGA. This CDR3 contains 15 residues. The CDR3 sequence is CASSLGGGLGSPLHF.

In terms of frequency, this clonotype is medium-sized. CDR3 in amino acids: CASSISGSARNQPQHF. The rearrangement joins TRBV19 to TRBJ1-5. There are 16 residues in the CDR3. The germline CDR1 and CDR2 sequences are LNHDA and SQIVND (reference sequence).

This clonotype is called medium-sized based on its frequency. The chain employs TRBV7-2 and TRBJ2-7; the TCRdb call, TRBD1, lacks DNA for checking. The CDR3 length is 15 residues. Germline V CDR1 and CDR2: SGHTA, FQGNSA. CDR3 residues: CASSTDRGATYEQYF.